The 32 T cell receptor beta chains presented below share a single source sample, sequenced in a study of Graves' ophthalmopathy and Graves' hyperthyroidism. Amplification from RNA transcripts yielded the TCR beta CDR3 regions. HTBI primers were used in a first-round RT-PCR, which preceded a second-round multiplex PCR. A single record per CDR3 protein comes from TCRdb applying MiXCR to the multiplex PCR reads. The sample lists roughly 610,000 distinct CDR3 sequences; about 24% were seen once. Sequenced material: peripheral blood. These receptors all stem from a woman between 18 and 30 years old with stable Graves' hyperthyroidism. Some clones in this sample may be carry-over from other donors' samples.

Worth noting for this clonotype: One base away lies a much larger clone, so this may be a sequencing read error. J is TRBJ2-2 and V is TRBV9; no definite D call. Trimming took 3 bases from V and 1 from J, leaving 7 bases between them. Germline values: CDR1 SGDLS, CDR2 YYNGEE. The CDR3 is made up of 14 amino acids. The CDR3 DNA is TGTGCCAGCAGCGCGGCAGGGAACACCGGGGAGCTGTTTTTT. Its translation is CASSAAGNTGELFF.

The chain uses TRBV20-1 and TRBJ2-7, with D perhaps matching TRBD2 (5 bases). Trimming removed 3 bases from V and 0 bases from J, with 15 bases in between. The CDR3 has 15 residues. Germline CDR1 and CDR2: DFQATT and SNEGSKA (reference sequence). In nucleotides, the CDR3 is TGCAGTGCTAGCGCCGGTGCGGGCCCCTCCTACGAGCAGTACTTC. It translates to CSASAGAGPSYEQYF.

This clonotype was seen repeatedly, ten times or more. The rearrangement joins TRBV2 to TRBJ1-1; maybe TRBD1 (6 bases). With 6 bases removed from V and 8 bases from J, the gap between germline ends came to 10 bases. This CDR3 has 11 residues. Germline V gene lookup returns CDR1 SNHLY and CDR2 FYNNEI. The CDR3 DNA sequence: TGTGCCAGCAGAGACAGGCACGAAGCTTTCTTT. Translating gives CASRDRHEAFF.

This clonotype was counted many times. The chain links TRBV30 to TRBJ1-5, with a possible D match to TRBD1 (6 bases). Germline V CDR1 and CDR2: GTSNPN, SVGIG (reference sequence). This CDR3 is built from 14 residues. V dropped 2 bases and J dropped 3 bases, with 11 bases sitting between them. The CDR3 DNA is TGTGCCTGGAGTAGGGGGGATCCCAATCAGCCCCAGCATTTT. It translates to CAWSRGDPNQPQHF. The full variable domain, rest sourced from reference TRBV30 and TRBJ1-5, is SQTIHQWPATLVQPVGSPLSLECTVEGTSNPNLYWYRQAAGRGLQLLFYSVGIGQISSEVPQNLSASRPQDRQFILSSKKLLLSDSGFYLCAWSRGDPNQPQHFGDGTRLSIL.

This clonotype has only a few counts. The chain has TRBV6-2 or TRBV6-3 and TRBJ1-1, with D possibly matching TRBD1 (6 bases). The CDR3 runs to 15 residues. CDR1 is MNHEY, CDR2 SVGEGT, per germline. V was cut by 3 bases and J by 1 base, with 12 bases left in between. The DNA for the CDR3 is TGTGCCAGCAGTTATTTAGGACAGCGGAACACTGAAGCTTTCTTT. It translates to CASSYLGQRNTEAFF.

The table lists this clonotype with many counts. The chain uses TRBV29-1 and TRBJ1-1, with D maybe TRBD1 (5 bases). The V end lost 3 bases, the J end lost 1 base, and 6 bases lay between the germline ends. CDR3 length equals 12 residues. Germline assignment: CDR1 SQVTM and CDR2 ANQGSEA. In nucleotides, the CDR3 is TGCAGCGTTGAGGGGGGGAACACTGAAGCTTTCTTT. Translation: CSVEGGNTEAFF.

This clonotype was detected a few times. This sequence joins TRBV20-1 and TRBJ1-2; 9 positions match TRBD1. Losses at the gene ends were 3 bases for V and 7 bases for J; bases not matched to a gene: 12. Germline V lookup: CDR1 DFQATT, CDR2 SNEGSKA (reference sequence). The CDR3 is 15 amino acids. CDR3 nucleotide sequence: TGCAGTGCTAGGGGGGACAGGGTCATAGTTCGTGGCTACACCTTC. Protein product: CSARGDRVIVRGYTF.

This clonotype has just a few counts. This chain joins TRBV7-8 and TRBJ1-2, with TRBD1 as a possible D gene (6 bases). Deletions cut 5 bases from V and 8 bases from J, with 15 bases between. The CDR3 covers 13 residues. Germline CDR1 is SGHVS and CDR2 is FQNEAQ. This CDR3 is CASSMRGGRGYTF. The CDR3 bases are TGTGCCAGCAGCATGAGGGGGGGGAGAGGCTACACCTTC.

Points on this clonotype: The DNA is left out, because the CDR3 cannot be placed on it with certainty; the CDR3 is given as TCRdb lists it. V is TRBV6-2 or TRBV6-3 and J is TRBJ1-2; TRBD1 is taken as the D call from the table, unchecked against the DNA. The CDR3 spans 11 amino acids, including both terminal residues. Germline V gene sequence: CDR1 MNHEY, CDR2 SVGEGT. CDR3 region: CASSFGQGNTF.

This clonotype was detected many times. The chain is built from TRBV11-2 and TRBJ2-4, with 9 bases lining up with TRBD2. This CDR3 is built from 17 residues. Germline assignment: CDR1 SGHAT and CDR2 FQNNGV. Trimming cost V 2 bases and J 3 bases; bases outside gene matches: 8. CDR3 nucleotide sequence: TGTGCCAGCAGCTTAAGCACTAGCGGGTGGGTCAAAAACATTCAGTACTTC. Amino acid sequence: CASSLSTSGWVKNIQYF.

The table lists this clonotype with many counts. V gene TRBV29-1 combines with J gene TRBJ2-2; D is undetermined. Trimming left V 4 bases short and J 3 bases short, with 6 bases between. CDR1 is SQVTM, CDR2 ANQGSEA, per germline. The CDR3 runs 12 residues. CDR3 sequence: CSVGRYTGELFF. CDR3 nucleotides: TGCAGCGTTGGGCGATACACCGGGGAGCTGTTTTTT.

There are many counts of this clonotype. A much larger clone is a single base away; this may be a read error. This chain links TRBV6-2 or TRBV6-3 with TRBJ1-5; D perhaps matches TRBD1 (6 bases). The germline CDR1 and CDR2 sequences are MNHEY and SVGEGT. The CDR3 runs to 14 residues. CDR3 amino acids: CASSYQGFGQPRHF. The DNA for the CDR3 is TGTGCCAGCAGTTACCAGGGGTTTGGTCAGCCCCGGCATTTT.

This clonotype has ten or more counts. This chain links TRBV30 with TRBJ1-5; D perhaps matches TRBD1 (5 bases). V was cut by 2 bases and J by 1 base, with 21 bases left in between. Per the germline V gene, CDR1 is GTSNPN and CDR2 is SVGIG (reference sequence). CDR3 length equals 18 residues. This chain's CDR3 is CAWSLGAGRMSSNQPQHF. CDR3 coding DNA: TGTGCCTGGAGTTTAGGCGCAGGGAGAATGAGCAGCAATCAGCCCCAGCATTTT. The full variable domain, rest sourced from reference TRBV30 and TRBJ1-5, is SQTIHQWPATLVQPVGSPLSLECTVEGTSNPNLYWYRQAAGRGLQLLFYSVGIGQISSEVPQNLSASRPQDRQFILSSKKLLLSDSGFYLCAWSLGAGRMSSNQPQHFGDGTRLSIL.

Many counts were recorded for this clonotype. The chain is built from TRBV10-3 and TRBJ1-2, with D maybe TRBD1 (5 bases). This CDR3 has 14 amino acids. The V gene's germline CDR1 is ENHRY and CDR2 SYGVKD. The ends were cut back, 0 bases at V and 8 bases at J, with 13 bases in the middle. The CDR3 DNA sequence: TGTGCCATCAGTGAGTCTTCTCGGGGCGTCGGCTACACCTTC. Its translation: CAISESSRGVGYTF.

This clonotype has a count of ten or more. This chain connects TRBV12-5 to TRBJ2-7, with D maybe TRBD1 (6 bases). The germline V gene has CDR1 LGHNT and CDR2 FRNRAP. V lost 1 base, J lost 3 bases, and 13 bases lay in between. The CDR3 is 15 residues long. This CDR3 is CASGLENRVYYEQYF. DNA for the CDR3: TGTGCTAGTGGTTTGGAAAACAGGGTGTACTACGAGCAGTACTTC.

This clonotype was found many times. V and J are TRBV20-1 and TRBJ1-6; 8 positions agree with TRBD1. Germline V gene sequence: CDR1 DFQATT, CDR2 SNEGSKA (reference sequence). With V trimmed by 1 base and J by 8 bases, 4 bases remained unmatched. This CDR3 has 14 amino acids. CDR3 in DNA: TGCAGTGCTAGAGTGGCAGGGGGCGATTCACCCCTCCACTTT. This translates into CSARVAGGDSPLHF.

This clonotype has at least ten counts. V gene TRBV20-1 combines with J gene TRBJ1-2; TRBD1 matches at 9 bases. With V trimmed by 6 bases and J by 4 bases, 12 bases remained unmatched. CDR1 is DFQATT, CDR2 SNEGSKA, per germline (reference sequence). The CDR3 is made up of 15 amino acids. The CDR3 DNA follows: TGCAGTGCCCGGAGGGGGGCGGGACAGGGCTATGGCTACACCTTC. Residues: CSARRGAGQGYGYTF.

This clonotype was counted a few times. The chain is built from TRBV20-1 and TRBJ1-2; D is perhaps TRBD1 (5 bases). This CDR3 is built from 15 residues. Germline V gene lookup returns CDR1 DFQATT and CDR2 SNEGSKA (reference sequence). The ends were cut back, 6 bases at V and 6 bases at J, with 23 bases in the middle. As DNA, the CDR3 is TGCAGTGCCCTATTAAAAGACAGCTTTTTACATGGCTACACCTTC. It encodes CSALLKDSFLHGYTF.

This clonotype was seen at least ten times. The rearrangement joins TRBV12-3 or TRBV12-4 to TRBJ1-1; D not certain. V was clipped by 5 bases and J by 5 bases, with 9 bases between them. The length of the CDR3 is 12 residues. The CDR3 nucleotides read TGTGCCAGCAGTGAAGGGCGGACTGAAGCTTTCTTT. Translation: CASSEGRTEAFF.

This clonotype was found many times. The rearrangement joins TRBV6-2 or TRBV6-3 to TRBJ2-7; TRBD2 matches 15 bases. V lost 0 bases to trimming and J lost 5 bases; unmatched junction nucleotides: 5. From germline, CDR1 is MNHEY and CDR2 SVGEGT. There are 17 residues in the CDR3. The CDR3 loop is CASSYSGLAGGHDEQYF. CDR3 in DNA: TGTGCCAGCAGTTACTCAGGACTAGCGGGGGGGCACGACGAGCAGTACTTC.

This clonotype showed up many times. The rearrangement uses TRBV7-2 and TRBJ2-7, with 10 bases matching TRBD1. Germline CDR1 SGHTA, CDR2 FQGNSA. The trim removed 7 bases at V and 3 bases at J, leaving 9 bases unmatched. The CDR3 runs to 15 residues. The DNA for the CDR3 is TGTGCCAGCATCCCAATGGGACAGGGGATCTACGAGCAGTACTTC. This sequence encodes CASIPMGQGIYEQYF.

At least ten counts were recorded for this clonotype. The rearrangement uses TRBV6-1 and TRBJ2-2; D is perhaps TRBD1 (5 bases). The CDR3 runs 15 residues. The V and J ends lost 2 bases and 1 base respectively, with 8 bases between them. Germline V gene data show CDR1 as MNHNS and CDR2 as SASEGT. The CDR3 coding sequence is TGTGCCAGCAGTGAACCTACAGGGAACACCGGGGAGCTGTTTTTT. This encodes CASSEPTGNTGELFF.

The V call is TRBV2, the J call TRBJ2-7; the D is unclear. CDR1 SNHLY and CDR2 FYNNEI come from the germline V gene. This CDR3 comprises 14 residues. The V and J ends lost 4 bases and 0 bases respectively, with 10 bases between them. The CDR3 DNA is TGTGCCAGCAGTGTCTACTTGAGCTCCTACGAGCAGTACTTC. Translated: CASSVYLSSYEQYF.

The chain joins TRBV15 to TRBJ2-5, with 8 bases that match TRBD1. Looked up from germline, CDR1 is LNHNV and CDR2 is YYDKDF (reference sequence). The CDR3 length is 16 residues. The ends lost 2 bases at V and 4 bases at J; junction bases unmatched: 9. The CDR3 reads CATSRLLRGLTETQYF. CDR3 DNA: TGTGCCACCAGCAGACTCCTCAGGGGGCTGACAGAGACCCAGTACTTC.

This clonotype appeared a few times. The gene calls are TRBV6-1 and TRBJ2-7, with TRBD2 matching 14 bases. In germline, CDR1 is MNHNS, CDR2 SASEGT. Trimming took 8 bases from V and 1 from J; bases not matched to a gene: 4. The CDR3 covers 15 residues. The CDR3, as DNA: TGTGCCAGCGGACTAGCGGGAGGCCATTCCTACGAGCAGTACTTC. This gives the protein CASGLAGGHSYEQYF.

The CDR3 loop is CASSPDRGDNQPQHF. In DNA form, the CDR3 reads TGTGCCAGCAGTCCAGACAGGGGAGACAATCAGCCCCAGCATTTT. This chain joins TRBV12-3 or TRBV12-4 and TRBJ1-5; 8 nucleotides match TRBD1. V shed 5 bases, J shed 3 bases, and the junction held 6 bases outside the gene matches. The CDR3 spans 15 residues.

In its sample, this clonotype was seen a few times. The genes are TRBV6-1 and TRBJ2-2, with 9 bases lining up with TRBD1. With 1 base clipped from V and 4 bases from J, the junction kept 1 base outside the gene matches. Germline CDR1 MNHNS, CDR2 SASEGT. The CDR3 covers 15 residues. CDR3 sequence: CASSEEGQGTGELFF. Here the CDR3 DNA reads TGTGCCAGCAGTGAAGAGGGACAGGGCACCGGGGAGCTGTTTTTT.

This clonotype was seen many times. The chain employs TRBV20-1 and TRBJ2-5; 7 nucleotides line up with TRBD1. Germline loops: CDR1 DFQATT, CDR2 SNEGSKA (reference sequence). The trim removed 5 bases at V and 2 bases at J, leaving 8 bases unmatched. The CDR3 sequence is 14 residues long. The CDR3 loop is CSALRGTVQETQYF. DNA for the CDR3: TGCAGTGCTCTACGAGGGACAGTACAAGAGACCCAGTACTTC.

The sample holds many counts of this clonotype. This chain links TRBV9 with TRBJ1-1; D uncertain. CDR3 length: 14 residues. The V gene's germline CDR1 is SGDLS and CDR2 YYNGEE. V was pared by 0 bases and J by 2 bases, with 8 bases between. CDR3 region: CASSVDVGNTEAFF. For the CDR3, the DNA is TGTGCCAGCAGCGTAGACGTGGGAAACACTGAAGCTTTCTTT.

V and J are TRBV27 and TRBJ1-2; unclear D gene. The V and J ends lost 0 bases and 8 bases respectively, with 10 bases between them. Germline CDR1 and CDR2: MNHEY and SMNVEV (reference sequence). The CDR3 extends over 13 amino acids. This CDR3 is CASSLSSSLGYTF. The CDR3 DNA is TGTGCCAGCAGTTTATCGTCATCCTTGGGCTACACCTTC.

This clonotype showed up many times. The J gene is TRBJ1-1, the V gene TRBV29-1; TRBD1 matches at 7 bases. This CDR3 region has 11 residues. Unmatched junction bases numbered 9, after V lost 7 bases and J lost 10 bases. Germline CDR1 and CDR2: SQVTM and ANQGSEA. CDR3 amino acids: CSGKSDRAAFF. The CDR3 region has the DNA TGCAGCGGAAAAAGCGACAGGGCAGCTTTCTTT.

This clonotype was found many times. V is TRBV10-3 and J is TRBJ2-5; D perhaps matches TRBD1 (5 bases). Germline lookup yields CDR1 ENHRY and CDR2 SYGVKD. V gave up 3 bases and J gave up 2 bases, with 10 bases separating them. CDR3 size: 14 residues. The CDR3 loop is CAISDSGKQETQYF. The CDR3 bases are TGTGCCATCAGTGACTCAGGGAAGCAAGAGACCCAGTACTTC.